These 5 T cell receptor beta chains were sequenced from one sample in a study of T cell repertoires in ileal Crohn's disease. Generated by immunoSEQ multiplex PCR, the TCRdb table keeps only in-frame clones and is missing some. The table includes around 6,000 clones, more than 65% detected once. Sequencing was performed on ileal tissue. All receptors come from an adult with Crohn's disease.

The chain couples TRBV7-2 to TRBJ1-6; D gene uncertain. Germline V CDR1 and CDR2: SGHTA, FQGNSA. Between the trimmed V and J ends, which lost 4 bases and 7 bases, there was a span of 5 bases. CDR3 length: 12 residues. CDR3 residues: CASSWPNSPLHF. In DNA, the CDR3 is TGTGCCAGCAGCTGGCCAAATTCACCCCTCCACTTT.

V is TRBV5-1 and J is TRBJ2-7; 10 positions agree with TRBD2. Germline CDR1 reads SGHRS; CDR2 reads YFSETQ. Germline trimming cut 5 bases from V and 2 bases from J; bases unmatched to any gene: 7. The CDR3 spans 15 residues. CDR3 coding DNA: TGCGCCAGCAGTTGGCTAGCGGGAGCCCCCTACGAGCAGTACTTC. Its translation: CASSWLAGAPYEQYF.

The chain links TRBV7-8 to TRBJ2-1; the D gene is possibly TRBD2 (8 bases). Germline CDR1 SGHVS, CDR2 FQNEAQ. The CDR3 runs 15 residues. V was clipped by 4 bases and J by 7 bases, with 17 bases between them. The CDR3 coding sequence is TGTGCCAGCAGCTCCCGGGAGGGGGCGCGTAATGAGCAGTTCTTC. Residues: CASSSREGARNEQFF.

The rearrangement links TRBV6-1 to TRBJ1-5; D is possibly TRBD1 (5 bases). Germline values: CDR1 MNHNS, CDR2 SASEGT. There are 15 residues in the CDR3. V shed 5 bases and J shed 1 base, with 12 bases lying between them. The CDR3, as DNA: TGTGCCAGCAGTCCAACAGGTTACAGCAATCAGCCCCAGCATTTT. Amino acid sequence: CASSPTGYSNQPQHF.

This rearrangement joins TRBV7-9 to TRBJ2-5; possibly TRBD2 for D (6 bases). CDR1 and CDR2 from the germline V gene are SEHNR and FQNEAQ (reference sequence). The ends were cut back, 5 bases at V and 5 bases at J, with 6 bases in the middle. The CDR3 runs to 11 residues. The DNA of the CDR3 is TGTGCCAGCAGCCGGGGGGAGACCCAGTACTTC. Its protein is CASSRGETQYF.